The 4 T cell receptor beta chains below were found in one sample sequenced in a study of Ad26.COV2.S vaccination and SARS-CoV-2 variants. Described treatment: around 19 received Ad26.COV2.S at low or high dose, single or two shots; 5 received placebo; per-sample allocation not given. Repertoires come from day 63 after the first vaccine or placebo injection. Assay: immunoSEQ multiplex PCR; the TCRdb copy retains only in-frame clones and omits some. Here the sample spans about 320,000 clones, just over 85% being singletons. Sequenced material: peripheral blood, taken in a trial of Ad26.COV2.S vaccine versus placebo. These receptors came from a person between 18 and 60 years old who received the Ad26.COV2.S COVID-19 vaccine or a placebo.

The chain carries TRBV6-5 and TRBJ2-1, with a tentative D call TRBD1 (6 bases). The germline gives CDR1 MNHEY, CDR2 SVGAGI. The CDR3 extends over 14 amino acids. V was clipped by 6 bases and J by 8 bases, with 17 bases between them. CDR3: CASRGGTQQYEQFF. CDR3 coding DNA: TGTGCCAGCAGAGGGGGTACGCAACAATATGAGCAGTTCTTC.

The rearrangement links TRBV18 to TRBJ2-2; D is possibly TRBD1 (7 bases). Trimming stripped 3 bases from V and 9 bases from J, with 11 bases between. The CDR3 consists of 13 residues. Germline CDR1 reads KGHSH; CDR2 reads LQKENI. The CDR3 nucleotides read TGTGCCAGCTCACCGCGGGACAGTTGGGAGCTGTTTTTT. Translating gives CASSPRDSWELFF.

The rearrangement uses TRBV3-1 (or the pseudogene TRBV3-2) and TRBJ1-3; no clear D gene. Germline CDR1 reads LGHDT; CDR2 reads YNNKEL (reference sequence). V dropped 3 bases and J dropped 3 bases, with 15 bases sitting between them. This CDR3 is 16 amino acids long. The CDR3 region has the DNA TGTGCCAGCAGCCAGGGCTCAGCCGGTCGTGGAAACACCATATATTTT. Translation: CASSQGSAGRGNTIYF.

This clone was observed a handful of times. The rearrangement joins TRBV30 to TRBJ2-5, with D tentatively TRBD1 (6 bases). CDR3 length equals 14 residues. Trimming removed 1 base from V and 4 bases from J, with 13 bases in between. Germline assignment: CDR1 GTSNPN and CDR2 SVGIG (reference sequence). The CDR3 DNA is TGTGCCTGGAGTGGGCAGCTGGGGGCAGAGACCCAGTACTTC. It translates to CAWSGQLGAETQYF.